This T cell receptor (beta chain) was sequenced during a study of T cells in Graves' hyperthyroidism and ophthalmopathy (dated by TCRdb to the late 2010s). Broadly, across the study: Peripheral blood was sampled at the time of initial diagnosis, prior to any treatment. To identify distinguishing TCR V-J signatures, a discovery cohort of some 100 patients was used, comprising 43 with Graves' ophthalmopathy and around 60 with stable Graves' hyperthyroidism. Whether ophthalmopathy could be predicted prospectively was tested in an independent validation cohort made up of 18 hyperthyroidism patients plus 17 patients who later progressed to ophthalmopathy. The roughly 100 discovery patients were randomly divided into training and test sets at a 7:3 ratio. The study also compared thyroid tissue and blood T-cell repertoires from 5 to 7 Graves' hyperthyroidism patients. Following sampling, methimazole starting at 30 mg daily was given to hyperthyroidism patients, and high-dose intravenous methylprednisolone was given to ophthalmopathy patients. According to the paper, TCR Vbeta CDR3 sequencing was carried out on about 140 peripheral blood samples, which came from around 43 ophthalmopathy, under 80 hyperthyroidism and roughly 17 progressor patients. Broad study findings and their caveats: Most expanded thyroid clonotypes (frequency above 0.001) were also detected in blood, a finding suggesting that blood repertoires may reflect thyroid immune responses. In validation, the model predicted progression to ophthalmopathy with approximately 70% sensitivity and approximately 74% specificity, a median of about six months before onset. No statistical method was used to set the sample size in advance, and investigators knew the group allocation. In cross-validation, a model built on a 13 V-J signature told ophthalmopathy apart from stable hyperthyroidism with 87.88% sensitivity and around 83% specificity, and in testing the same model reached 80%/75%.

This clonotype was seen at least ten times. Its antigen remains unidentified. No base quality values were provided; no much bigger clone lies one nucleotide off. After removal of 5 bases from V and 0 bases from J, the junction retains 5 bases not matched to a gene. CDR1 is given as DFQATT and CDR2 as SNEGSKA, both from the germline V gene (reference sequence). The CDR3, cysteine through phenylalanine, is 17 amino acids long. Just CDR3 DNA is preserved here, 51 bases in frame from base 1. A patient counted as having stable Graves' hyperthyroidism if no progression to ophthalmopathy occurred over 18 months of follow-up. Hyperthyroidism patients were newly diagnosed, with disease duration under 2 months, and aged 18 to 65 years. Any patient with an uncontrolled infection, another autoimmune disease, pregnancy or lactation was excluded. Clinical symptoms, serum thyroxine and TRAb, thyroid ultrasound, and orbital computed tomography formed the basis for the diagnoses. Ficoll-Paque density gradient centrifugation was used to isolate PBMCs from around 10 ml of fresh peripheral blood. Total RNA was extracted using Trizol reagent, and RNA quality was assessed on an Agilent 2100 Bioanalyzer.

TCR beta CDR3 regions were amplified from RNA transcripts. The first round of RT-PCR for the TCR CDR3 was performed with the HTBI primer set and the Qiagen OneStep RT-PCR kit. A second multiplex PCR round built the libraries, followed by size selection and purification. The libraries were sequenced on an Illumina HiSeq2000 using paired-end 100 bp reads. The paper's data handling went like this. SOAPnuke was used to process the raw data, with reads discarded if the reads contained adapters or uncalled bases, had a mean Phred below 15, or lacked an exact constant-primer or identifier match. High-quality paired reads were merged with COPE v1.2.5, and unique nucleotide sequences were defined as clonotypes. Clonotypes were aligned to IMGT TRBV, TRBD and TRBJ reference segments using MiTCR v1.1. The analysis included only V-J combinations with a frequency above 0.0001, which together covered 99% to 99.2% of the repertoires. The TCS score was defined as F50 (clonal expansion) divided by E x V (chaos), with BLOSUM62-based TCRdist calculated between CDR3 peptides within each V-J. Welch's t-statistics and random forest reduced roughly 530 V-J features to roughly 13, which were used in a naive Bayes classifier (R e1071). The raw public data were reprocessed by TCRdb itself: fastp quality trimming at Q25, MiXCR clonotype calling, in-frame beta chains only. Entries are consolidated by CDR3 protein sequence, retaining the most common genes and DNA. For this entry, the V and J calls and clone size follow TCRdb and not the study's own pipeline. The sample table contains around 580,000 distinct CDR3 sequences; only one count was recorded for over 15% of them. Around 18% of the sample is taken by the ten largest.

The chain is assembled from TRBV20-1 and TRBJ2-3, and TRBD2 aligns with 16 junction nucleotides. Sequencing was performed on blood. The source is a young woman with Graves' hyperthyroidism. The base sequence is TGCAGTGCTGGAGGGGGACTAGCGGGAGGGAGCACAGATACGCAGTATTTT. Translation gives CSAGGGLAGGSTDTQYF.